These T cell receptor beta chains were read from a single sample in a study of blood T cells in healthy people across ages. TCRdb ran MiXCR on the 5' RACE reads and lists one entry per CDR3 protein. The profile shows nearly 1 million distinct CDR3 sequences, roughly 47% of them singletons. The sequencing sample was made of blood. The receptors come from an older woman in good health. Both conserved end residues are part of each CDR3. Each record gives: V gene, CDR3 protein.

V gene: TRBV10-3
CDR3 protein: CAIGRGQGIDTQYF

V gene: TRBV28
CDR3 protein: CASSSLAGVINEQFF

V gene: TRBV20-1
CDR3 protein: CSATLGADTQYF

V gene: TRBV15
CDR3 protein: CATSRASGANVLTF

V gene: TRBV30
CDR3 protein: CAEARDRVYGYTF

V gene: TRBV27
CDR3 protein: CASSLENRAHEQFF

V gene: TRBV20-1
CDR3 protein: CSASVPTGFDADTQYF

V gene: TRBV4-3
CDR3 protein: CASSQEYRNNQPQHF

V gene: TRBV12-3/TRBV12-4
CDR3 protein: CASSPTGALSRGYTF

V gene: TRBV29-1
CDR3 protein: CSAQSNWVNEQFF

V gene: TRBV4-2
CDR3 protein: CASSQLKIRDEQFF

V gene: TRBV14
CDR3 protein: CASSGRLGRNEQFF

V gene: TRBV20-1
CDR3 protein: CSARVASNYGYTF

V gene: TRBV2
CDR3 protein: CASKRGNELYEQYF

V gene: TRBV12-3/TRBV12-4
CDR3 protein: CASSPTSGNQETQYF

V gene: TRBV27
CDR3 protein: CASSTQSTGAGANVLTF

V gene: TRBV20-1
CDR3 protein: CSARVPGGASGMSRAQYF

V gene: TRBV7-9
CDR3 protein: CASSHTLAGASRQYF

V gene: TRBV29-1
CDR3 protein: CSVGTGSSGANVLTF

V gene: TRBV6-6
CDR3 protein: CASRWGGETQYF

V gene: TRBV5-1
CDR3 protein: CASSLQLAGGPDTQYF

V gene: TRBV4-1
CDR3 protein: CASSQPIQTYEQYF

V gene: TRBV28
CDR3 protein: CASSGTGRSEAFF

V gene: TRBV6-2/TRBV6-3
CDR3 protein: CASNWGTGVTGELFF

V gene: TRBV6-5
CDR3 protein: CAGRATSGTGELFF